Each of the 20 T cell receptor beta chains below was sequenced from the same sample in a study of blood T cells in healthy people across ages. A sample-barcoded 5' primer and a J-beta primer mix were used in a second PCR of roughly 7 to 11 cycles. TCRdb redid the calling of the 5' RACE reads with MiXCR, one entry per CDR3 protein. The sample holds about 1.6 million distinct CDR3 sequences, 30% to 40% seen once. The sample taken for sequencing was blood. These receptors all stem from a woman aged 30 to 39 in good health.

The rearrangement uses TRBV12-3 or TRBV12-4 and TRBJ2-2, with TRBD1 matching 10 bases. V dropped 4 bases and J dropped 4; count of bases not matched to a gene: 3. The CDR3 is 15 residues long. The CDR3 region is CASSWDRGGTGELFF. CDR3 DNA: TGTGCCAGCAGTTGGGACAGGGGAGGCACCGGGGAGCTGTTTTTT.

The chain joins TRBV7-9 to TRBJ2-1, with 8 positions matching TRBD2. CDR3 size: 16 residues. Germline V gene lookup returns CDR1 SEHNR and CDR2 FQNEAQ (reference sequence). After removal of 3 bases from V and 5 bases from J, the junction contained 9 bases not matched to a gene. CDR3 DNA: TGTGCCAGCAGCTTGTCGGGACTAGATTTTCACAATGAGCAGTTCTTC. It specifies CASSLSGLDFHNEQFF.

The chain uses TRBV5-1 and TRBJ2-3, with D maybe TRBD1 (8 bases). The V end was cut by 3 bases, the J end by 0 bases, with 23 bases between. Germline V gene data show CDR1 as SGHRS and CDR2 as YFSETQ. The CDR3 runs 19 residues. Written as DNA, the CDR3 is TGCGCCAGCAGCTCAAGCGGGGACAGGCCTCCGAGAAGCACAGATACGCAGTATTTT. Its protein is CASSSSGDRPPRSTDTQYF.

The V gene is TRBV6-1, the J gene TRBJ1-6, with unresolved D. CDR1 is MNHNS and CDR2 is SASEGT in the germline V gene. Trimming took off 6 bases at V and 7 bases at J, with 19 bases between the two ends. This CDR3 has 16 residues. The DNA of the CDR3 is TGTGCCAGCAGGGAGTTTTTCTCCTCGGGGAATTCACCCCTCCACTTT. It codes for CASREFFSSGNSPLHF.

Turning to this clonotype: The junction does not match germline at one end; this may be a read error. The chain joins TRBV28 to TRBJ2-2; D is uncertain. This CDR3 has 12 amino acids. Per germline, CDR1 MDHEN and CDR2 SYDVKM. CDR3 residues: CASKANTEELFF. Written as DNA, the CDR3 is TGTGCCAGCAAGGCGAACACCGAGGAGCTGTTTTTT.

This clonotype showed up just a few times. This chain joins TRBV5-1 and TRBJ2-2; 10 positions match TRBD2. V shed 4 bases and J 5 bases; nucleotides not matched to a gene: 5. Germline CDR1 is SGHRS and CDR2 is YFSETQ. The CDR3 length is 15 residues. The CDR3 DNA sequence: TGCGCCAGCAGCCTCAGCGGGAGGGGAACCGGGGAGCTGTTTTTT. Translated: CASSLSGRGTGELFF.

As regards this clonotype: Germline and junction disagree at one end, which may indicate a read error. V and J are TRBV20-1 and TRBJ1-1; D not certain. Germline loops: CDR1 DFQATT, CDR2 SNEGSKA (reference sequence). The CDR3 spans 13 residues. CDR3 loop: CSARNSGNTGAFF. The CDR3 DNA sequence: TGCAGTGCTAGAAACTCGGGGAACACTGGAGCTTTCTTT.

This clonotype turned up a few times. This chain links TRBV20-1 with TRBJ1-2; 7 bases agree with TRBD1. CDR1 and CDR2 (germline): DFQATT, SNEGSKA (reference sequence). There are 11 residues in the CDR3. V shed 8 bases, J shed 8 bases, and the junction held 8 bases outside the gene matches. The CDR3 sequence is CSSDRDRGYTF. CDR3 nucleotides: TGCAGTTCAGACAGGGATAGGGGCTACACCTTC.

Regarding this clonotype: A much more abundant neighbour one base away suggests this may be a read error. The chain uses TRBV4-1 and TRBJ1-2; D not certain. This CDR3 has 15 residues. The germline gives CDR1 MGHRA, CDR2 YSYEKL. V lost 0 bases and J 8 bases, leaving 16 bases between the germline ends. The CDR3 nucleotides read TGCGCCAGCAGCCAAGATCGGGCGGGGAGATACGGCTACACCTTC. As protein: CASSQDRAGRYGYTF.

This chain links TRBV30 with TRBJ2-7, with D hard to call. V lost 4 bases, J lost 3 bases, and 10 bases lay in between. This CDR3 is 12 amino acids long. CDR1 is GTSNPN and CDR2 is SVGIG in the germline V gene (reference sequence). The CDR3 reads CAWTKELYEQYF. The CDR3 DNA reads as TGTGCCTGGACTAAGGAGCTCTACGAGCAGTACTTC. Full variable domain (missing parts from reference TRBV30 and TRBJ2-7): SQTIHQWPATLVQPVGSPLSLECTVEGTSNPNLYWYRQAAGRGLQLLFYSVGIGQISSEVPQNLSASRPQDRQFILSSKKLLLSDSGFYLCAWTKELYEQYFGPGTRLTVT.

The sample holds many counts of this clonotype. This chain joins TRBV3-1 and TRBJ2-1; 9 bases are shared with TRBD2. V was clipped by 0 bases and J by 8 bases; unmatched bases: 11. Germline values: CDR1 LGHDT, CDR2 YNNKEL (reference sequence). The CDR3 has 17 residues. CDR3 region: CASSQDPGTSRKDEQFF. The CDR3, as DNA: TGTGCCAGCAGCCAAGATCCAGGGACTAGCAGGAAGGATGAGCAGTTCTTC.

This clonotype was seen a few times. The chain has TRBV5-5 and TRBJ2-1; D may be TRBD1 (6 bases). The CDR3 covers 14 residues. Trimming cost V 4 bases and J 4 bases, with 12 bases left between them. Germline V gene sequence: CDR1 SGHKS, CDR2 YYEKEE (reference sequence). The CDR3 here is CASSPQTGYNEQFF. CDR3 coding DNA: TGTGCCAGCAGCCCTCAAACAGGGTACAATGAGCAGTTCTTC.

This clonotype turned up a few times. V gene TRBV6-2 or TRBV6-3 combines with J gene TRBJ2-1; 8 bases match TRBD2. Germline CDR1 and CDR2: MNHEY and SVGEGT. The CDR3 totals 18 residues. V was clipped by 7 bases and J by 0 bases; unmatched bases: 14. CDR3 sequence: CASKRVGRAKSSYNEQFF. The CDR3, as DNA: TGTGCCAGCAAAAGGGTCGGGAGGGCTAAGAGCTCCTACAATGAGCAGTTCTTC.

The chain recombines TRBV20-1 with TRBJ2-1, with D possibly TRBD2 on 6 matching bases. The CDR3 is made up of 14 amino acids. Germline values: CDR1 DFQATT, CDR2 SNEGSKA (reference sequence). Trimming left V 2 bases short and J 3 bases short, with 11 bases between. Here the CDR3 reads CSARRGIYYNEQFF. CDR3 nucleotides: TGCAGTGCTAGACGCGGGATATACTACAATGAGCAGTTCTTC.

The chain is built from TRBV20-1 and TRBJ2-1; no firm D call. The germline gives CDR1 DFQATT, CDR2 SNEGSKA (reference sequence). The CDR3 contains 15 residues. Trimming took off 4 bases at V and 0 bases at J, with 13 bases between the two ends. The CDR3 DNA follows: TGCAGTGCTATAGGTGGGTCTAGCTCCTACAATGAGCAGTTCTTC. Translated, it gives CSAIGGSSSYNEQFF.

This clonotype has a handful of counts. The gene calls are TRBV6-1 and TRBJ1-2; D not certain. The V gene lost 6 bases and the J gene lost 6 bases, with 11 bases spanning the gap. Germline assignment: CDR1 MNHNS and CDR2 SASEGT. The CDR3 extends over 12 amino acids. The CDR3, as DNA: TGTGCCAGCAGGATACACAGAGATGGCTACACCTTC. This codes for CASRIHRDGYTF.

Comment on this clonotype: Its ends do not fully match the called genes, so a read error is possible. The V gene is TRBV20-1, the J gene TRBJ2-7; D gene ambiguous. The germline gives CDR1 DFQATT, CDR2 SNEGSKA (reference sequence). This CDR3 contains 14 residues. The CDR3 is CSARDSYSPYGQYF. CDR3 DNA: TGCAGTGCTAGAGATTCGTACAGCCCCTACGGGCAGTACTTC.

The chain is built from TRBV9 and TRBJ1-2; 8 bases map to TRBD1. The CDR3 has 19 amino acids. Germline lookup yields CDR1 SGDLS and CDR2 YYNGEE. The V gene end was trimmed by 3 bases and the J gene end by 4 bases; junction bases not matched to a gene: 20. CDR3 sequence reads: CASSGYRGLEGLDSYGYTF. The DNA of the CDR3 is TGTGCCAGCAGCGGGTACAGGGGGTTGGAAGGTTTGGATAGCTATGGCTACACCTTC.

This chain uses TRBV20-1 with TRBJ2-1; TRBD1 is a possible D gene (6 bases). V was trimmed by 6 bases and J by 8 bases, leaving 23 bases between them. Germline V lookup: CDR1 DFQATT, CDR2 SNEGSKA (reference sequence). The CDR3 sequence is 15 residues long. The chain's CDR3 is CSAPTGSKVGHEQFF. CDR3 sequence (DNA): TGCAGTGCACCTACAGGGAGCAAAGTAGGACATGAGCAGTTCTTC.

This chain joins TRBV30 and TRBJ2-7; D possibly corresponds to TRBD1 (6 bases). This CDR3 has 13 amino acids. V lost 5 bases, J lost 4 bases, and 15 bases lay in between. Germline V gene sequence: CDR1 GTSNPN, CDR2 SVGIG (reference sequence). The CDR3 loop is CAWGWGQQYEQYF. The CDR3 DNA sequence: TGTGCCTGGGGGTGGGGACAACAGTACGAGCAGTACTTC. The full variable domain, in which reference TRBV30 and TRBJ2-7 provide the parts outside the CDR3, is SQTIHQWPATLVQPVGSPLSLECTVEGTSNPNLYWYRQAAGRGLQLLFYSVGIGQISSEVPQNLSASRPQDRQFILSSKKLLLSDSGFYLCAWGWGQQYEQYFGPGTRLTVT.